This paragraph covers one TCR beta chain sequence. No antigen is known for it. This sample is drawn from a study of T-cell memory formation after mild COVID-19. Study-wide context: Across donors, TCR clusters were largely donor specific.

Findings of the study overall: Chiefly within CM and EM were the contracting CD4+ clones; CD8+ ones were within EMRA. The finding that pre-infection memory included some responding clones suggested that cross-reactive memory joined.

The CDR3 length is 15 residues. V was cut by 3 bases and J by 4 bases, with 15 bases left in between. Germline V CDR1 and CDR2: SEHNR, FQNEAQ (reference sequence). TCRdb fed the 5' RACE reads into MiXCR, producing one record per CDR3 protein. The sample lists about 250,000 distinct CDR3 sequences, about 16% seen once, with 2.1% in the top ten. This clonotype was sampled from an adult woman who had mild COVID-19 (a few samples of this study predate the infection). Cell type and time point are not known. The sequenced sample was PBMCs or a T cell subset sorted from them (not recorded which). This chain connects TRBV7-9 to TRBJ1-1, with TRBD1 as a possible D gene (5 bases). The DNA for the CDR3 is TGTGCCAGCAGCTTCGTCCCGGGACCTCGCACTGAAGCTTTCTTT. Translated: CASSFVPGPRTEAFF.